This TCR beta chain was obtained from a study of blood T cell repertoires in COVID-19. V lost 5 bases and J 6 bases, leaving 14 bases between the germline ends. CDR3 length: 13 amino acids. Categorization into cohorts depended on clinical history that participants reported. Only in-frame clones appear in the TCRdb table, and some are missing; sequencing was by immunoSEQ multiplex PCR. The profile shows 110,000 to 150,000 clones, about 85% of them singletons. This chain connects TRBV12-3 or TRBV12-4 to TRBJ2-7; D not resolved. Sequencing was performed on PBMCs or T cells enriched from blood (not recorded which). The clonotype originates from a woman in her thirties or forties who had recovered from COVID-19. CDR3 in DNA: TGTGCCAGCAGTCCCCATGCTACTACCGAGCAGTACTTC. Translation: CASSPHATTEQYF.